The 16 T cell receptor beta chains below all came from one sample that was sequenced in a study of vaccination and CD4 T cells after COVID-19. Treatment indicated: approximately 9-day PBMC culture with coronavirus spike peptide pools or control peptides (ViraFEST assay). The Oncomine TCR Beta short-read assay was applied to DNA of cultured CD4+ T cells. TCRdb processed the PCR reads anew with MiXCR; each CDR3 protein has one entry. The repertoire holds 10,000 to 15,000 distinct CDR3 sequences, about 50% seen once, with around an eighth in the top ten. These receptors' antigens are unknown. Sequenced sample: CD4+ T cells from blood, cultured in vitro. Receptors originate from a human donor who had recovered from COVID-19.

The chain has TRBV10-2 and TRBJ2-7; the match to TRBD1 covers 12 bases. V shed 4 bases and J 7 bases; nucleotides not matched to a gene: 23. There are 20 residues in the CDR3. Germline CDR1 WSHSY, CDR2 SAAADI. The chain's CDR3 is CASSVGLEKIPGQGAGEQYF. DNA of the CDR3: TGCGCCAGCAGTGTAGGTTTGGAGAAAATTCCGGGACAGGGGGCGGGGGAGCAGTACTTC.

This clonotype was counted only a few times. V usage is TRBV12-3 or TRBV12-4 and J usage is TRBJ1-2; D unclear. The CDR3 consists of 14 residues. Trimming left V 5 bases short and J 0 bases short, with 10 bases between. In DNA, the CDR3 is TGTGCCAGCAGTCTTGGAATCGCTAACTATGGCTACACCTTC. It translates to CASSLGIANYGYTF.

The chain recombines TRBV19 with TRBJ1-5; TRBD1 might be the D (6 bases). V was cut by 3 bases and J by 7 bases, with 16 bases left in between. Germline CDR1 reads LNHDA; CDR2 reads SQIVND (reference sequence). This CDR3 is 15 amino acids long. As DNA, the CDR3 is TGTGCCAGTAGTATTCAAACAGGGATGGGGCAGCCCCAGCATTTT. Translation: CASSIQTGMGQPQHF.

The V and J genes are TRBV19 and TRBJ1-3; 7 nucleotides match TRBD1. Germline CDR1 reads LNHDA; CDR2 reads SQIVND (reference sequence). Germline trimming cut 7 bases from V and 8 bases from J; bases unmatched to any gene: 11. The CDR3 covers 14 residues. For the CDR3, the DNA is TGTGCCAGTAAGGACAGGAGCGGCGGAGACACCATATATTTT. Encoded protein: CASKDRSGGDTIYF.

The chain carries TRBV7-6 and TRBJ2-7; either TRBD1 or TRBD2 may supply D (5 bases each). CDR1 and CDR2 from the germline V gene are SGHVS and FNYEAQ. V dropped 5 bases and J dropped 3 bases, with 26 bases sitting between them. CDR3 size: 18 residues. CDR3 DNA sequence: TGTGCCAGCAGCCCCGAGGAAGGGATTCGCCGGGGCCTCTACGAGCAGTACTTC. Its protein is CASSPEEGIRRGLYEQYF.

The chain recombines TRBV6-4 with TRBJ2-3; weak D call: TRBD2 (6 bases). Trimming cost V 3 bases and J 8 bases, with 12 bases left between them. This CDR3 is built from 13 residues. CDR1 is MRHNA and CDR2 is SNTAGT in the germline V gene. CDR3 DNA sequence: TGTGCCAGCAGTGATCCGGAGGGTACTACGCAGTATTTT. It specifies CASSDPEGTTQYF.

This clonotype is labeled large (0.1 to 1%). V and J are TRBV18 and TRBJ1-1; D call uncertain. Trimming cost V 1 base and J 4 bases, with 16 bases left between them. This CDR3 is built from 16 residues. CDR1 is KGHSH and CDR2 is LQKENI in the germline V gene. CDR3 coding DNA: TGTGCCAGCTCACCACAGAGGCTGGGCTCACTCACTGAAGCTTTCTTT. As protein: CASSPQRLGSLTEAFF.

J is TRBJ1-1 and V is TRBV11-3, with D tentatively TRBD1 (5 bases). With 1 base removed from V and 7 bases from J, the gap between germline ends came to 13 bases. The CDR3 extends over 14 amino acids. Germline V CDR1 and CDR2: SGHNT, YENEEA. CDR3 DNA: TGTGCCAGCAGCTTAGCCCGGATGGGGGTTGAAGCTTTCTTT. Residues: CASSLARMGVEAFF.

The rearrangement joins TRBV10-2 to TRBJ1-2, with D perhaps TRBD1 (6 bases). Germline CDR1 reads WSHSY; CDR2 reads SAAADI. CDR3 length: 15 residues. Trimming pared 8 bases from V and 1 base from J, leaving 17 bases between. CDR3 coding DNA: TGCGCCAGCTCGCAGGGGACTAATCTTAACTATGGCTACACCTTC. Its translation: CASSQGTNLNYGYTF.

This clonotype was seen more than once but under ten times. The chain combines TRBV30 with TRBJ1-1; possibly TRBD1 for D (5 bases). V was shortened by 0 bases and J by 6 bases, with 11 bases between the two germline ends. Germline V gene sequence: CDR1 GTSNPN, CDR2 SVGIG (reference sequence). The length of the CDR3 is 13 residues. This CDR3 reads CAWSVHGGSEAFF. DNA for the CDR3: TGTGCCTGGAGTGTACATGGGGGGTCTGAAGCTTTCTTT. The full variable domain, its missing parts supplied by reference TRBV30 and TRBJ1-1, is SQTIHQWPATLVQPVGSPLSLECTVEGTSNPNLYWYRQAAGRGLQLLFYSVGIGQISSEVPQNLSASRPQDRQFILSSKKLLLSDSGFYLCAWSVHGGSEAFFGQGTRLTVV.

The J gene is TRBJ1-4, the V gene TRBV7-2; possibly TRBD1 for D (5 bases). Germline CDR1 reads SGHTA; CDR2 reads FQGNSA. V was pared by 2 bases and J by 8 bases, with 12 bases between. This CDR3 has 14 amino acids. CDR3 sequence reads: CASSLSRVGEKLFF. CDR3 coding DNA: TGTGCCAGCAGCTTATCCAGGGTGGGAGAAAAACTGTTTTTT.

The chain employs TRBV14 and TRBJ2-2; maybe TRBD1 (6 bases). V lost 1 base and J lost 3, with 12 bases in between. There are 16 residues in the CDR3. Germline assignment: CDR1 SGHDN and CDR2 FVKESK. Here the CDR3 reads CASSQAPRGYTGELFF. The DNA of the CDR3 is TGTGCCAGCAGCCAAGCCCCCAGGGGTTACACCGGGGAGCTGTTTTTT.

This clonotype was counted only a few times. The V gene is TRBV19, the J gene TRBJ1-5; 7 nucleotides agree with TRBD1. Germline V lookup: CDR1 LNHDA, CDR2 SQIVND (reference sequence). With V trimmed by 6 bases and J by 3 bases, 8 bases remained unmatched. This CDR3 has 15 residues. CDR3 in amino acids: CASSPDRSFNQPQHF. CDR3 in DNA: TGTGCCAGTAGCCCGGACAGGTCTTTCAATCAGCCCCAGCATTTT.

The CDR3 reads CASSAGGWTDTQYF. CDR3 DNA sequence: TGTGCCAGCAGTGCGGGGGGGTGGACAGATACGCAGTATTTT. V usage is TRBV6-2 or TRBV6-3 and J usage is TRBJ2-3, with TRBD2 identical over 9 bases. Germline CDR1 and CDR2: MNHEY and SVGEGT. Germline trimming cut 5 bases from V and 3 bases from J; bases unmatched to any gene: 3. This CDR3 is built from 14 residues.

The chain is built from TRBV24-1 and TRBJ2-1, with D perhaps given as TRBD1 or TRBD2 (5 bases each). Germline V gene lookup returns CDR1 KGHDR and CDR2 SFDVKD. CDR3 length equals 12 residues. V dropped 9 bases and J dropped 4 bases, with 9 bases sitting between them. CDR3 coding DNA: TGTGCCACCGGGGGACCGTACAATGAGCAGTTCTTC. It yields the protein CATGGPYNEQFF.

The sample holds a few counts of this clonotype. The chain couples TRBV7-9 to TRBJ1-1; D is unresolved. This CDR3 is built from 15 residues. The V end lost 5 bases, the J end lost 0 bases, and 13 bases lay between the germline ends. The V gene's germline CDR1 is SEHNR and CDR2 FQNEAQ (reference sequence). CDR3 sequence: CASSPRARLNTEAFF. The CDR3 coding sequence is TGTGCCAGCAGCCCCCGGGCGCGGTTGAACACTGAAGCTTTCTTT. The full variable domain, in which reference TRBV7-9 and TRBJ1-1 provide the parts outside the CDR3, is DTGVSQNPRHKITKRGQNVTFRCDPISEHNRLYWYRQTLGQGPEFLTYFQNEAQLEKSRLLSDRFSAERPKGSFSTLEIQRTEQGDSAMYLCASSPRARLNTEAFFGQGTRLTVV.